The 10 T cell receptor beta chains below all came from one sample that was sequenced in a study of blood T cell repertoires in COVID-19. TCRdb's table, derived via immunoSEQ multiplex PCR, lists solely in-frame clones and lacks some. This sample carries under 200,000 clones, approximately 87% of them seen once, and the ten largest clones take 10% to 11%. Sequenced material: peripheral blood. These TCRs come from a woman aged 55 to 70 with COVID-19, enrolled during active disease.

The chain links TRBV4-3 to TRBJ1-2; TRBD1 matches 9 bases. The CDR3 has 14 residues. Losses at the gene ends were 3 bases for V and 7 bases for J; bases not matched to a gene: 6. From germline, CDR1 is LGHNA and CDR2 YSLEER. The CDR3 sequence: CASSQLQGAGGYTF. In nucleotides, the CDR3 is TGCGCCAGCAGCCAGTTACAGGGGGCAGGTGGCTACACCTTC.

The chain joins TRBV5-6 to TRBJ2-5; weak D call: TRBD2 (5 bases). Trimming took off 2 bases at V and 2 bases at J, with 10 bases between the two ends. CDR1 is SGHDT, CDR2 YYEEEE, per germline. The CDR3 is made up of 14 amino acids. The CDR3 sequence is CASSFLAFQETQYF. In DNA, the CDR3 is TGTGCCAGCAGCTTTCTAGCCTTTCAAGAGACCCAGTACTTC.

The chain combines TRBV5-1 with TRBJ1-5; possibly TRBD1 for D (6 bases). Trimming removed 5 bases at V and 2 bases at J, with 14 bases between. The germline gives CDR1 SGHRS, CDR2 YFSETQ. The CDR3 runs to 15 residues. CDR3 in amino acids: CASRPTGSGNQPQHF. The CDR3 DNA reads TGCGCCAGCAGGCCAACAGGGTCTGGCAATCAGCCCCAGCATTTT.

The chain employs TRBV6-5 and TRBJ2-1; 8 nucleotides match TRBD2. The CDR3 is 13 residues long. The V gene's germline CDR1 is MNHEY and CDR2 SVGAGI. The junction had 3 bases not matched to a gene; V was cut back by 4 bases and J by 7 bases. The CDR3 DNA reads TGTGCCAGCAGTTTACTAGCGGTTAATGAGCAGTTCTTC. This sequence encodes CASSLLAVNEQFF.

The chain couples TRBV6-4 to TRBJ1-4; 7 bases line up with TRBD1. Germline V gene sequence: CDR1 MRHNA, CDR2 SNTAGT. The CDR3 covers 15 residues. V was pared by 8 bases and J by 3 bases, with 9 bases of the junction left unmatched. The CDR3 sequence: CASRAEGAPNEKLFF. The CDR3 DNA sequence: TGTGCCAGCCGCGCTGAGGGGGCGCCTAATGAAAAACTGTTTTTT.

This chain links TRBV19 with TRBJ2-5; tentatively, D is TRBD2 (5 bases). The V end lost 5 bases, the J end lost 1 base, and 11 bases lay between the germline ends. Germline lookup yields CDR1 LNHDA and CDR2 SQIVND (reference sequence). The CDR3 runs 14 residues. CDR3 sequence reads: CASSPGVLQETQYF. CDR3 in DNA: TGTGCCAGTAGTCCCGGGGTACTCCAAGAGACCCAGTACTTC.

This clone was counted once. The CDR3 DNA reads TGTGCCAGCAGCTTGCGAAGGGGGAACTACAATGAGCAGTTCTTC. The encoded protein is CASSLRRGNYNEQFF. J is TRBJ2-1 and V is TRBV11-2, with D tentatively TRBD1 (6 bases). The germline V gene has CDR1 SGHAT and CDR2 FQNNGV. Trimming cost V 3 bases and J 3 bases, with 12 bases left between them. CDR3 length: 15 amino acids.

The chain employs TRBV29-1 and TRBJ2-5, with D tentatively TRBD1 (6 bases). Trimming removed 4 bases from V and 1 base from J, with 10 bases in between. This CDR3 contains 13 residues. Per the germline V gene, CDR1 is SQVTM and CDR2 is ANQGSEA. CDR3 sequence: CSVGDTIQETQYF. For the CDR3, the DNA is TGCAGCGTTGGGGACACAATCCAAGAGACCCAGTACTTC.

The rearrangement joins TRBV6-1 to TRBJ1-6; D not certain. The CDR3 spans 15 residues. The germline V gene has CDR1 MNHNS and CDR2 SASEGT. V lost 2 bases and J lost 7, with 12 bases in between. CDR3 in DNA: TGTGCCAGCAGTGAAAGCGCACGGTGGAATTCACCCCTCCACTTT. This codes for CASSESARWNSPLHF.

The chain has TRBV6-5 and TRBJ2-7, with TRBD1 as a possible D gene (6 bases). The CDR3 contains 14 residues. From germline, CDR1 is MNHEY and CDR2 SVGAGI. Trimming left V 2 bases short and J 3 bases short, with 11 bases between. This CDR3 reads CASSYTTGDYEQYF. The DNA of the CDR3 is TGTGCCAGCAGTTACACGACAGGAGACTACGAGCAGTACTTC.